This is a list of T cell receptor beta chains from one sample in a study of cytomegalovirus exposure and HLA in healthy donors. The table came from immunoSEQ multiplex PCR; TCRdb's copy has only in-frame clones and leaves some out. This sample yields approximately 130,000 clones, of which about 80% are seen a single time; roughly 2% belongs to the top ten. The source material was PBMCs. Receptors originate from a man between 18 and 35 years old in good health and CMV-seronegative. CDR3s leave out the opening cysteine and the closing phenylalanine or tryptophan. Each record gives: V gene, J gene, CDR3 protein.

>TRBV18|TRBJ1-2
ASSPGGLYGYT
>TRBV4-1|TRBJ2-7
ASSLSGTGANEQY
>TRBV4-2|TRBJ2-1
ASSHVSAGPTAYEQF
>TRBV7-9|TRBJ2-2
ASSFPPRGNTGELF
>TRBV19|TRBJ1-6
TSSIGRGLNSPLH
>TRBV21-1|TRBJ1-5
ASSNCDRGRSYSNQPQH
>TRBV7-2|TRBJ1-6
ASSRFDNSPLH
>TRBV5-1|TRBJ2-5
ASSPWTGQPEETQY
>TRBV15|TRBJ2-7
ATSSTGTLTYEQY
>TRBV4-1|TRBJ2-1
ASSQGAGGYNEQF
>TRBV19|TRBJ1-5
ASSTPGGGNQPQH
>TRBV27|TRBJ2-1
ASGSGLSYNEQF
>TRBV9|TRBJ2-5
ASSVGPQSETQY
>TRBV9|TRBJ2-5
ASSVGTGQETQY
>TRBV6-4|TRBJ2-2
ASSDTIGTGELF
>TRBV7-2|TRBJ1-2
ASSFYRGEDT
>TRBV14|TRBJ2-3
ASSQDTHGRADTQY
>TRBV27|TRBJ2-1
ASKTSGGANEQF
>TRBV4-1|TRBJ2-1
ASSQDVAFEQF
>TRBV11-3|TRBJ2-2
ASSSGGMNTGELF
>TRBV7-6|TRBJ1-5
ASSAGGNQPQH
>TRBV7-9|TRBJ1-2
ASSSSGTGGLFGYGYT
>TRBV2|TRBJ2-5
ASSAFQETQY
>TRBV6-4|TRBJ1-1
ASSAGFDTEAF
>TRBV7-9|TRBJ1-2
ASSSYQGYGYT
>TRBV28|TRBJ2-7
ASSLSTREQY
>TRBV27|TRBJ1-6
ASSPSRLH
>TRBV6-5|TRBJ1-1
ASYGQGAF
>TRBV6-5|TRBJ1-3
ASSYSSGGSGNTIY
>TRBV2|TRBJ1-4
ATQGRNEKLF
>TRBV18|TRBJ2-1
ASSPGRGPEQF
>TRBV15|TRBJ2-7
ATSRVPTGDGSYEQY
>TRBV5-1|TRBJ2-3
ASSPGVGTDTQY
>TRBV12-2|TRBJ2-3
ASRKPGLAGAPTDTQY
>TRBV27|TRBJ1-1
ASKSGLNTEAF
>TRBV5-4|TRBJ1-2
ASSPLTGTENGYT
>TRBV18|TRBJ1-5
ASSPGQGNQPQH